The clone carrying this T cell receptor (beta chain) was seen only once. Its target is not known. One junction end disagrees with the germline gene, perhaps due to a read error. This entry is derived from a study of tumor-infiltrating lymphocytes in glioblastoma multiforme. Findings of the study overall: Detected clone frequencies may not reflect cell counts, being RNA-based. T cells were not sorted into functional subsets.

TCRB libraries came from RNA via three nested multiplex PCR rounds. TCRdb ran MiXCR on the multiplex PCR reads and lists one entry per CDR3 protein. This table has some 15,000 distinct CDR3 sequences, about 67% appearing once. Germline V CDR1 and CDR2: MNHNS, SASEGT. This CDR3 spans 16 amino acids. The V call is TRBV6-1, the J call TRBJ2-3; D might be TRBD1 or TRBD2, each matching 5 bases. This clonotype originated in a male donor with glioblastoma. Material: brain tumor tissue. DNA for the CDR3: TGTGACAGCAGTGAAGCCATGGGACCGAGCACAGATACGCAGTATTTT. Its translation is CDSSEAMGPSTDTQYF.